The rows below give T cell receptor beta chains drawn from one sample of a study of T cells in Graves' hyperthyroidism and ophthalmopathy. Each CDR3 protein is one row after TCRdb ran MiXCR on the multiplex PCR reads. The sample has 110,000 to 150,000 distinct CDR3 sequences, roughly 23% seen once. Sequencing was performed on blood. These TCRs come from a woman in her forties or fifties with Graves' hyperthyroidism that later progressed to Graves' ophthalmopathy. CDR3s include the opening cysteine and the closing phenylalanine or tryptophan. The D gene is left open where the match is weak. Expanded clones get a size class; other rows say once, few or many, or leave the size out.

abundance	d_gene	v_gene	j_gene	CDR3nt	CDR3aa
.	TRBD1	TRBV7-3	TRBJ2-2	TGTGCCAGCAGCTCGACAGGGATCGGGGAGCTGTTTTTT	CASSSTGIGELFF
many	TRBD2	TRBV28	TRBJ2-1	TGTGCCACTTCCCCGGCGGGAGCTGGACACAATGAGCAGTTCTTC	CATSPAGAGHNEQFF
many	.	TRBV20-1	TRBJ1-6	TGCAGTGCTAGAGCTGGCGGGACAACCAATTCACCCCTCCACTTT	CSARAGGTTNSPLHF
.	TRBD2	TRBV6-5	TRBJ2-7	TGTGCCAGCAGTTACGGGCTAGCGGAATACGAGCAGTACTTC	CASSYGLAEYEQYF
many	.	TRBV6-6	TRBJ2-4	TGTGCCAGCAGTTATTCGGCGGGAAAAAACATTCAGTACTTC	CASSYSAGKNIQYF
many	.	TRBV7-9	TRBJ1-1	TGTGCCAGCAGCCCCTACGGGGGCGCGTCCACTGAAGCTTTCTTT	CASSPYGGASTEAFF
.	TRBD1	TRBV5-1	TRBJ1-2	TGCGCCAGCAGCTTCCGGACAGGGAATGCGGATGGCTACACCTTC	CASSFRTGNADGYTF
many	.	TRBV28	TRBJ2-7	TGTGCCAGCAGACGTCCGGGGGTGAGAGAGCAGTACTTC	CASRRPGVREQYF
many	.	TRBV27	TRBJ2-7	TGTGCCAGCAGTTTATGGGGTCCTAGCTCCTACGAGCAGTACTTC	CASSLWGPSSYEQYF
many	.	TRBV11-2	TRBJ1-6	TGTGCCAGCAGCTTGGACCAAAGTTCACCCCTCCACTTT	CASSLDQSSPLHF
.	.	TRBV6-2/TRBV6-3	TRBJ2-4	TGTGCCAGCAGTCTGGGTAGGGGGGCAAAAAACATTCAGTACTTC	CASSLGRGAKNIQYF
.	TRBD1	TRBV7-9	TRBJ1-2	TGTGCCAGCAGCCTGCAGGGACAGGATGATTCTTTTGGCTATGGCTACACCTTC	CASSLQGQDDSFGYGYTF
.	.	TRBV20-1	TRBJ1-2	TGCAGTGCTAGAGCCCCCCCCCCCCAGACCGAGGGCTACACCTTC	CSARAPPPQTEGYTF
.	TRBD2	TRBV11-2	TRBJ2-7	TGTGCCAGCAGCTCGTGGGGTAGCGGGCAAGTAGAGCAGTACTTC	CASSSWGSGQVEQYF
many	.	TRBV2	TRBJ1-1	TGTGCCAGCTCCAGGGGCGAGGGCGCTGAAGCTTTCTTT	CASSRGEGAEAFF
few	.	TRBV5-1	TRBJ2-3	TGCGCCAGCGCGTCTGGGACGCCTAGCACAGATACGCAGTATTTT	CASASGTPSTDTQYF
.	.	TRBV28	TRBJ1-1	TGTGCCAGCAGGAGGGGCCGGGGCACTGAAGCTTTCTTT	CASRRGRGTEAFF
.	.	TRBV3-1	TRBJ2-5	TGTGCCAGCAGCCAAGATTTGGCAGGAGAAGAGACCCAGTACTTC	CASSQDLAGEETQYF
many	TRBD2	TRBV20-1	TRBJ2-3	TGCAGTGCTCGCGGGAGATTGGGGGATACGCAGTATTTT	CSARGRLGDTQYF
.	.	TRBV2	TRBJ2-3	TGTGCCAGCAGTAGGGACATCACAGATACGCAGTATTTT	CASSRDITDTQYF
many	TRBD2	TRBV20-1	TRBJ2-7	TGCAATGCTGTCCCGACTAGCGGGGCGTCCTACGAGCAGTACTTC	CNAVPTSGASYEQYF
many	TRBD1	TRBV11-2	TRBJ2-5	TGTGCCAGCAGCTTAGATTGGACAGGCCTTCAAGAGACCCAGTACTTC	CASSLDWTGLQETQYF
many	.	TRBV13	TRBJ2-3	TGTGCCAGCAGCAAGGGCCTTCCCACAGATACGCAGTATTTT	CASSKGLPTDTQYF
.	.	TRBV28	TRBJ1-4	TGTGCCAGCAGTTTGTGGGAAAAACTGTTTTTT	CASSLWEKLFF
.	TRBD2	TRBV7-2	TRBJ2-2	TGTGCCAGCAGCTTAAGGTCTAGCGGAGACGGGGAGCTGTTTTTT	CASSLRSSGDGELFF
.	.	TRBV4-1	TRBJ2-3	TGCGCCAGCAGCCAAGTTCATAGGGGCGCTAGCACAGATACGCAGTATTTT	CASSQVHRGASTDTQYF
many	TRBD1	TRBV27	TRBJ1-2	TGTGCCAGCAGCCCGACAGGGGGCAGGAACTATGGCTACACCTTC	CASSPTGGRNYGYTF